This TCR beta chain was sequenced during a study of OX40 agonist ivuxolimab in advanced cancers. Broader study findings: At 0.1 to 3.0 mg/kg and by week 6, clonal expansion occurred in CD4+ and CD8+ blood T cells. The expanded peripheral T cells' antigen specificity was not determined.

Measured with immunoSEQ multiplex PCR; TCRdb has only the in-frame clones, and not every one. The table lists fewer than 85,000 clones, around 86% of them singletons. Germline V gene data show CDR1 as WSHSY and CDR2 as SAAADI. The CDR3 totals 15 residues. Germline trimming cut 4 bases from V and 7 bases from J; bases unmatched to any gene: 6. Note on this clone: The antigen remains undetermined.

The V and J genes are TRBV10-2 and TRBJ1-4; 10 bases match TRBD1. The source is an adult with an advanced solid tumor such as melanoma, head and neck, liver or kidney cancer. The sequenced sample was CD4+ or CD8+ T cells sorted from blood, obtained in a trial of the OX40 agonist ivuxolimab. CDR3 bases: TGCGCCAGCAGTGGCTTGGGACAGGGGATTGAAAAACTGTTTTTT. The encoded protein is CASSGLGQGIEKLFF.